A single sample is the source of the 10 T cell receptor beta chains below, sequenced in a study of shared clonotypes between healthy human individuals. Clones were read by immunoSEQ multiplex PCR, and TCRdb kept only the in-frame ones, dropping some. The data contain over a million clones, about 98.5% of them singletons. The sample taken for sequencing was naive CD4+ T cells sorted from blood. Stated subset: CD45RA+ positively selected. These receptor sequences come from a man aged 30-40 years in good health.

As DNA, the CDR3 is TGCGCCAGCAGCTTGGTGGGGGTCCGGTCTGGGGAAGAGACCCAGTACTTC. This translates into CASSLVGVRSGEETQYF. This chain links TRBV5-1 with TRBJ2-5; D may be TRBD1 or TRBD2 (5 bases each). Trimming cost V 0 bases and J 3 bases, with 18 bases left between them. The CDR3 consists of 17 residues. Germline CDR1 is SGHRS and CDR2 is YFSETQ.

Note on this clone: Other DNA variants within this sample encode the same CDR3. The chain has TRBV5-1 and TRBJ2-6; D possibly corresponds to TRBD2 (5 bases). Trimming left V 0 bases short and J 2 bases short, with 9 bases between. This CDR3 comprises 16 residues. Germline V lookup: CDR1 SGHRS, CDR2 YFSETQ. CDR3 bases: TGCGCCAGCAGCTTGGTGGCCGGGGCTGGGGCCAACGTCCTGACTTTC. Its protein is CASSLVAGAGANVLTF.

The J gene is TRBJ2-7, the V gene TRBV2, with D tentatively TRBD2 (5 bases). The CDR3 totals 15 residues. The ends were cut back, 5 bases at V and 5 bases at J, with 19 bases in the middle. Germline CDR1 reads SNHLY; CDR2 reads FYNNEI. CDR3: CASSLFGTMGDEQYF. Here the CDR3 DNA reads TGTGCCAGCAGTCTCTTCGGAACCATGGGAGACGAGCAGTACTTC.

V and J are TRBV7-2 and TRBJ1-2; a possible D gene is TRBD1 (6 bases). Germline CDR1 and CDR2: SGHTA and FQGNSA. This CDR3 is 13 amino acids long. The V gene lost 8 bases and the J gene lost 1 base, with 11 bases spanning the gap. CDR3 sequence reads: CASGTQLNYGYTF. CDR3 DNA: TGTGCCAGCGGGACACAGCTTAACTATGGCTACACCTTC.

The chain couples TRBV5-8 to TRBJ2-7, with D possibly being TRBD1 or TRBD2 (5 bases each). This CDR3 has 16 amino acids. Trimming stripped 0 bases from V and 2 bases from J, with 15 bases between. The germline V gene encodes CDR1 SGHTS and CDR2 YDEGEE. The CDR3 coding sequence is TGTGCCAGCAGCTTGGGAGAGAGGGGCCCAACCTACGAGCAGTACTTC. It is translated as CASSLGERGPTYEQYF.

The chain joins TRBV9 to TRBJ2-2, with D possibly TRBD1 on 6 matching bases. The V end was cut by 3 bases, the J end by 7 bases, with 22 bases between. The CDR3 totals 17 residues. Germline V gene data show CDR1 as SGDLS and CDR2 as YYNGEE. The chain's CDR3 is CASSGLPGQGSGGELFF. The CDR3 bases are TGTGCCAGCAGCGGACTCCCGGGACAAGGTTCGGGCGGGGAGCTGTTTTTT. Complete variable domain (other parts from reference TRBV9 and TRBJ2-2): DSGVTQTPKHLITATGQRVTLRCSPRSGDLSVYWYQQSLDQGLQFLIQYYNGEERAKGNILERFSAQQFPDLHSELNLSSLELGDSALYFCASSGLPGQGSGGELFFGEGSRLTVL.

As concerns this clone: Other DNA sequences of this sample code for an identical CDR3. The CDR3 is CASSLWSTEAFF. For the CDR3, the DNA is TGTGCCAGCAGCCTTTGGAGCACTGAAGCTTTCTTT. The rearrangement links TRBV28 to TRBJ1-1; D is ambiguous. The V gene lost 6 bases and the J gene lost 4 bases, with 9 bases spanning the gap. This CDR3 contains 12 residues. Per germline, CDR1 MDHEN and CDR2 SYDVKM.

This chain links TRBV6-5 with TRBJ1-2, with D possibly being TRBD1 (5 bases). V was clipped by 5 bases and J by 4 bases, with 14 bases between them. Germline CDR1 and CDR2: MNHEY and SVGAGI. The CDR3 runs 14 residues. The CDR3 bases are TGTGCCAGCAGTCCTCCGGGAGGGGCCTATGGCTACACCTTC. This gives the protein CASSPPGGAYGYTF.

Of note for this clone: At the DNA level, this CDR3 is encoded by other sequences in the same sample as well. The chain carries TRBV5-1 and TRBJ2-3; D is unresolved. With 0 bases removed from V and 0 bases from J, the gap between germline ends came to 8 bases. The length of the CDR3 is 15 residues. Germline CDR1 is SGHRS and CDR2 is YFSETQ. The chain's CDR3 is CASSLGSTSTDTQYF. CDR3 in DNA: TGCGCCAGCAGCTTGGGGAGTACTAGCACAGATACGCAGTATTTT.

The chain uses TRBV5-4 and TRBJ2-7; a possible D gene is TRBD1 (6 bases). The CDR3 covers 15 residues. CDR1 is SGHNT and CDR2 is YYREEE in the germline V gene (reference sequence). Trimming shortened V by 4 bases and J by 2 bases, and 16 bases separated the two germline ends. CDR3 sequence reads: CASSEKQGYPYEQYF. The CDR3 DNA sequence: TGTGCCAGCAGCGAGAAACAGGGATATCCCTACGAGCAGTACTTC. Drawing the rest from reference TRBV5-4 and TRBJ2-7, the complete variable domain is ETGVTQSPTHLIKTRGQQVTLRCSSQSGHNTVSWYQQALGQGPQFIFQYYREEENGRGNFPPRFSGLQFPNYSSELNVNALELDDSALYLCASSEKQGYPYEQYFGPGTRLTVT.